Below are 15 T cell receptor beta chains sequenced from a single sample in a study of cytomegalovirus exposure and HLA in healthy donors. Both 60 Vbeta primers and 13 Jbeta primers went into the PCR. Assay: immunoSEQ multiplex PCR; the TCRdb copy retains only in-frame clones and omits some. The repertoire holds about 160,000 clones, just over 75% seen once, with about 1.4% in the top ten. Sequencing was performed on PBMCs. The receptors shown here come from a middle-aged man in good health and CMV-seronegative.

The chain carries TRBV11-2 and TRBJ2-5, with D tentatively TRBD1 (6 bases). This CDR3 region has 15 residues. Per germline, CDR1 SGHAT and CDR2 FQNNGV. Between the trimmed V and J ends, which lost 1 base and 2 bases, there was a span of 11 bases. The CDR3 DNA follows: TGTGCCAGCAGCTTAGTCCCAGGGGAGCAAGAGACCCAGTACTTC. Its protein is CASSLVPGEQETQYF.

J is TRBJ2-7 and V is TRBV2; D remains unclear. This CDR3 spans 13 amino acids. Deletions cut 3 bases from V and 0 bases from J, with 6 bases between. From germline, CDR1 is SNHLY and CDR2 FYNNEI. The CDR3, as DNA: TGTGCCAGCAGTGACAGGATCTCCTACGAGCAGTACGTC. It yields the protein CASSDRISYEQYV.

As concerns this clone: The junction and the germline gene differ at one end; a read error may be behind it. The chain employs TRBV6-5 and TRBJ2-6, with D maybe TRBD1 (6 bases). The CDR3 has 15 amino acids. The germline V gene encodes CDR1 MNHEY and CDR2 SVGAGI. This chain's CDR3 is CASSYGGPGANGLTF. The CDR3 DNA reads TGTGCCAGCAGTTATGGGGGCCCTGGGGCCAACGGCCTGACTTTC.

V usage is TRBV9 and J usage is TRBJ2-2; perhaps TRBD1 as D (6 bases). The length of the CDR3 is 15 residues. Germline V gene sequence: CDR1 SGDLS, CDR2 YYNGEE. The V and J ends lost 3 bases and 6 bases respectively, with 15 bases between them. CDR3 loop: CASSAIDRTPGELFF. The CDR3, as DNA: TGTGCCAGCAGCGCAATCGACAGGACCCCCGGGGAGCTGTTTTTT.

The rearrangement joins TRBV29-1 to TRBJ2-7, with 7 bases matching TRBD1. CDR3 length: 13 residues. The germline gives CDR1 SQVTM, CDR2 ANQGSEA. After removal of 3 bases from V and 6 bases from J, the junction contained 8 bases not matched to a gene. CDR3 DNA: TGCAGCGTTGAGTGGGAAGCAGGGGGCGAGCAGTACGTC. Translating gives CSVEWEAGGEQYV.

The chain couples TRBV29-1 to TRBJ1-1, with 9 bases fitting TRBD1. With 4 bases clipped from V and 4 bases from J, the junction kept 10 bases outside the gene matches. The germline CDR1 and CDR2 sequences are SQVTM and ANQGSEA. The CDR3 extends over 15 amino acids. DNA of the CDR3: TGCAGCGTTGCATACAGGGGGCAGAGGGGCACTGAAGCTTTCTTT. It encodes CSVAYRGQRGTEAFF.

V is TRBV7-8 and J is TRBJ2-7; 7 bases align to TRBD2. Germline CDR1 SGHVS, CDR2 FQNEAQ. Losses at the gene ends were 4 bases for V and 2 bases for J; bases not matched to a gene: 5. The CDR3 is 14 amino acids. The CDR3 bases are TGTGCCAGCAGCTCGGGGGGAGAGACCTACGAGCAGTACTTC. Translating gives CASSSGGETYEQYF.

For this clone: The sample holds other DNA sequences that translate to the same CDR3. The CDR3 region has the DNA TGTGCCAGTAGTATCGCGGTGAACACTGAAGCTTTCTTT. It specifies CASSIAVNTEAFF. This rearrangement joins TRBV19 to TRBJ1-1; D is unclear. Germline V CDR1 and CDR2: LNHDA, SQIVND (reference sequence). V was shortened by 3 bases and J by 0 bases, with 5 bases between the two germline ends. CDR3 length: 13 amino acids.

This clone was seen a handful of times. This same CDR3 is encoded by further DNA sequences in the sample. The CDR3 coding sequence is TGTGCCAGCAGTTTGTCCAGATATAGCAATCAGCCCCAGCATTTT. Protein product: CASSLSRYSNQPQHF. The chain joins TRBV27 to TRBJ1-5; D gene uncertain. CDR3 length equals 15 residues. Germline CDR1 reads MNHEY; CDR2 reads SMNVEV (reference sequence). The ends were cut back, 3 bases at V and 0 bases at J, with 9 bases in the middle.

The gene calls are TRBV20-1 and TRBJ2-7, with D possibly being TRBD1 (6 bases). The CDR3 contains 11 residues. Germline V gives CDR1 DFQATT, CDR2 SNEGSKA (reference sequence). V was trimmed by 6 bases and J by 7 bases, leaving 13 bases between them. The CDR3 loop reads CSAKQGWEQYF. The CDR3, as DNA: TGCAGTGCGAAACAGGGCTGGGAGCAGTACTTC.

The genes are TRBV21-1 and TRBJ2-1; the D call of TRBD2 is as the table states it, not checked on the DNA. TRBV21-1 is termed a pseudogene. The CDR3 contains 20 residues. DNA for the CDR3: TGTGCCAGCAGCAAAGTGGGAGCGGGAGGGCTACTTCGGGCCTACAATGAGCAGTTCTTC. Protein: CASSKVGAGGLLRAYNEQFF.

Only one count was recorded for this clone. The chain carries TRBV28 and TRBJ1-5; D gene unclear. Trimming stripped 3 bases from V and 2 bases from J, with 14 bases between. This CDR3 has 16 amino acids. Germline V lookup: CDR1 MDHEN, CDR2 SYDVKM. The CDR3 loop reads CASSFAGSDGNQPQHF. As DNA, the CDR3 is TGTGCCAGCAGTTTTGCGGGTTCTGATGGCAATCAGCCCCAGCATTTT.

The CDR3 DNA sequence: TGTGCCAGTAGTATCCGGGAGGGATCCTACGAGCAGTACTTC. Protein product: CASSIREGSYEQYF. The chain is built from TRBV19 and TRBJ2-7; TRBD2 aligns across 8 bases. Germline CDR1 LNHDA, CDR2 SQIVND (reference sequence). Trimming at V came to 3 bases and at J to 1 base, leaving 2 bases not matched to a gene. This CDR3 is 14 amino acids long.

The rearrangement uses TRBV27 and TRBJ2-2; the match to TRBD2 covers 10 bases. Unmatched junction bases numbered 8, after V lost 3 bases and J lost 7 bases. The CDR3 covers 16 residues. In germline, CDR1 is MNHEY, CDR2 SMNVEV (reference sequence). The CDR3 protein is CASSLRASGRVGELFF. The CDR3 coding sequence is TGTGCCAGCAGTTTGAGGGCTAGCGGGAGAGTCGGGGAGCTGTTTTTT.

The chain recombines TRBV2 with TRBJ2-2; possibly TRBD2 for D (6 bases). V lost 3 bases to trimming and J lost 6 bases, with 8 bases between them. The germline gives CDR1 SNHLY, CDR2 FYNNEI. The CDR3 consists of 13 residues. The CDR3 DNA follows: TGTGCCAGCAGTGAGGAGGGCGCCGGGGAGCTGTTTTTT. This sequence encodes CASSEEGAGELFF. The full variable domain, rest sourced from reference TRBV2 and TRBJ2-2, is EPEVTQTPSHQVTQMGQEVILRCVPISNHLYFYWYRQILGQKVEFLVSFYNNEISEKSEIFDDQFSVERPDGSNFTLKIRSTKLEDSAMYFCASSEEGAGELFFGEGSRLTVL.